The entry below gives a single TCR beta chain sequence along with its context. The CDR3 has 18 residues. V dropped 1 base and J dropped 1; count of bases not matched to a gene: 4. CDR1 and CDR2 from the germline V gene are SGHAT and FQDESV (reference sequence). Extractions gave at least 5.5 micrograms of total RNA per sample. The sample originates from a study of blood T cells in healthy people across ages. For the study at large: There was about one barcoded beta molecule captured by template switching per two T cells.

PCR was performed a second time for about 7 to 12 cycles using a sample-barcoded 5' primer and a J-beta primer mix. TCRdb passed the 5' RACE reads through MiXCR, listing each CDR3 protein once. The profile shows roughly 1,000,000 distinct CDR3 sequences, roughly a quarter of them singletons. Separately, the same data were catalogued under a study of T cells of mothers and their children. Per that paper: There were over 10 million TCR beta CDR3 reads from each mother and about 3.1 million from each child. Mothers and children who were related shared slightly more overlap than unrelated pairs, but not significantly more.

This chain joins TRBV11-1 and TRBJ2-3; 14 bases are shared with TRBD2. The sequencing sample was made of blood. The sequence came from a girl aged 2-15 years in good health. The CDR3 region has the DNA TGTGCCAGCAGCTTAGGCGGACTAGCGGGAGGCCGCACAGATACGCAGTATTTT. Its translation: CASSLGGLAGGRTDTQYF.